This T cell receptor (beta chain) was captured in a study of technical replicates of blood from a handful of donors. A few counts support this clone. Generated by immunoSEQ multiplex PCR, the TCRdb table keeps only in-frame clones and is missing some. This sample has under 15,000 clones, with about 85% found just once. V trimming: 3 bases; J trimming: 3 bases; junction bases outside the gene matches: 2. This CDR3 has 14 amino acids. Germline lookup yields CDR1 MNHEY and CDR2 SMNVEV (reference sequence). The TCR comes from a human donor in good health. The rearrangement joins TRBV27 to TRBJ1-5, with 7 bases aligning to TRBD1. Sample: PBMCs. In DNA form, the CDR3 reads TGTGCCAGCAGTTTGGACAGGTTCAATCAGCCCCAGCATTTT. Translating it yields CASSLDRFNQPQHF.